The clone carrying this T cell receptor (beta chain) is identified as medium-sized (0.01 to 0.1%) from frequency. What it binds is not known. This entry comes from a study of T cell clusters in autoimmune cytopenias. Study results and caveats: No cluster-lack signature appeared between secondary cytopenia and chronic lymphocytic leukemia patients, apparently due to lymphoma masking. Physiological T cell clusters of healthy donors were apparently absent in primary autoimmune cytopenia patients.

Multiplex touch-down PCR amplified TRB using TRB-A and TRB-B pools in one tube. TCRdb reprocessed the multiplex PCR reads and keeps a single row for each CDR3 protein, giving no DNA. Its clone listing holds about 5,000 distinct CDR3 sequences. This CDR3 contains 15 residues. Germline V gene lookup returns CDR1 LNHDA and CDR2 SQIVND (reference sequence). Each sample's input was 200 to 300 ng genomic DNA, 30,000 to 45,000 genome equivalents. The same sample was also studied in work on T cell repertoires in aging, cancer and after chemotherapy. From that paper: Roughly 9.1 million TCR reads were in the whole dataset.

The specimen sequenced was peripheral blood. The sequence was collected from a human donor with chronic lymphocytic leukemia. The donor label of this sample is uncertain. The rearrangement links TRBV19 to TRBJ2-2. CDR3 sequence reads: CASSGQSFVGGELFF.